These 21 T cell receptor beta chains were sequenced from one sample in a study of cytomegalovirus exposure and HLA in healthy donors (TCRdb year 2017). Receptor libraries were prepared by the immunoSEQ multiplex PCR assay. For the multiplex PCR, a mixture combining 60 forward primers for TCR Vbeta segments and 13 reverse primers for TCR Jbeta segments was used. TCRdb mirrors the immuneACCESS table, restricted to in-frame sequences. Some clones are absent from its copies; in checked studies, under half trace to an unresolved V gene, and the reason for the others is unknown. This sample comprises about 140,000 clones, around 84% of them detected only once. The ten largest clones add up to more than 2% of the sample. Sequencing used PBMCs. The source is a boy aged 2 to 10 in good health and CMV-seronegative.

The chain uses TRBV9 and TRBJ1-5, with a weak D call TRBD1 (5 bases). The ends were cut back, 1 base at V and 7 bases at J, with 12 bases in the middle. This CDR3 has 14 amino acids. CDR1 and CDR2 from the germline V gene are SGDLS and YYNGEE. CDR3: CASSVNAGPQPQHF. CDR3 nucleotide sequence: TGTGCCAGCAGCGTAAACGCAGGGCCCCAGCCCCAGCATTTT.

V usage is TRBV9 and J usage is TRBJ2-1, with 15 nucleotides matching TRBD2. CDR1 SGDLS and CDR2 YYNGEE come from the germline V gene. This CDR3 is 16 amino acids long. Unmatched junction bases numbered 4, after V lost 0 bases and J lost 9 bases. DNA of the CDR3: TGTGCCAGCAGCGTAGGGACTAGCGGGGGGGCCACTGAGCAGTTCTTC. As protein: CASSVGTSGGATEQFF.

The V and J genes are TRBV14 and TRBJ2-5; TRBD2 is a possible D gene (5 bases). The CDR3 has 13 residues. Trimming left V 5 bases short and J 4 bases short, with 11 bases between. Germline-derived CDR1 and CDR2 are SGHDN and FVKESK. CDR3 coding DNA: TGTGCCAGCAGCAGAGGGTTCGGAGAGACCCAGTACTTC. Translated, it gives CASSRGFGETQYF.

In its sample, this clone was seen once. The chain combines TRBV27 with TRBJ2-7; 9 bases align to TRBD1. CDR1 is MNHEY, CDR2 SMNVEV, per germline (reference sequence). Trimming cost V 3 bases and J 3 bases; bases outside gene matches: 6. The CDR3 loop spans 15 amino acids. CDR3 nucleotides: TGTGCCAGCAGTTTCTGGGACAGGGTCGTCTACGAGCAGTACTTC. Protein sequence: CASSFWDRVVYEQYF.

V gene TRBV6-1 combines with J gene TRBJ1-2; tentatively, D is TRBD1 (5 bases). This CDR3 has 13 amino acids. Germline V gene data show CDR1 as MNHNS and CDR2 as SASEGT. V was shortened by 4 bases and J by 4 bases, with 10 bases between the two germline ends. The chain's CDR3 is CASSGRRGYGYTF. The CDR3 DNA reads TGTGCCAGCAGTGGACGGAGGGGCTATGGCTACACCTTC.

The genes are TRBV19 and TRBJ2-3, with no clear D. The CDR3 runs 14 residues. Trimming removed 1 base at V and 0 bases at J, with 5 bases between. Germline V gene data show CDR1 as LNHDA and CDR2 as SQIVND (reference sequence). Here the CDR3 DNA reads TGTGCCAGTAGTATAGGTCCTAGCACAGATACGCAGTATTTT. This codes for CASSIGPSTDTQYF. Using reference TRBV19 and TRBJ2-3 for the parts outside the CDR3, the full variable domain is DGGITQSPKYLFRKEGQNVTLSCEQNLNHDAMYWYRQDPGQGLRLIYYSQIVNDFQKGDIAEGYSVSREKKESFPLTVTSAQKNPTAFYLCASSIGPSTDTQYFGPGTRLTVL.

This clone was detected only once. The chain joins TRBV12-5 to TRBJ1-1; perhaps TRBD1 as D (6 bases). This CDR3 has 15 residues. V dropped 3 bases and J dropped 3 bases, with 14 bases sitting between them. Germline V gives CDR1 LGHNT, CDR2 FRNRAP. DNA of the CDR3: TGTGCTAGTGGTTTTTCCCCAGGGGTCTACACTGAAGCTTTCTTT. Its protein is CASGFSPGVYTEAFF.

The rearrangement links TRBV10-3 to TRBJ1-3; D is ambiguous. The CDR3 spans 16 residues. The V end lost 6 bases, the J end lost 4 bases, and 19 bases lay between the germline ends. CDR1 and CDR2 from the germline V gene are ENHRY and SYGVKD. CDR3 nucleotides: TGTGCCATCAGCCCAAAGATAACAGTATCAGGAAACACCATATATTTT. It codes for CAISPKITVSGNTIYF.

The chain has TRBV2 and TRBJ2-1; 10 positions match TRBD1. Losses at the gene ends were 8 bases for V and 9 bases for J; bases not matched to a gene: 13. This CDR3 has 15 residues. CDR1 and CDR2 (germline): SNHLY, FYNNEI. Written as DNA, the CDR3 is TGTGCCAGCGGACGGAGACAGGGGGCGAATTTTGAGCAGTTCTTC. Its translation: CASGRRQGANFEQFF.

The chain has TRBV28 and TRBJ1-5; D is uncertain. Trimming removed 0 bases from V and 3 bases from J, with 12 bases in between. CDR1 and CDR2 from the germline V gene are MDHEN and SYDVKM. The CDR3 loop spans 16 amino acids. This CDR3 reads CASSLWVGSHNQPQHF. The CDR3 coding sequence is TGTGCCAGCAGTTTATGGGTGGGCAGCCACAATCAGCCCCAGCATTTT.

The chain couples TRBV5-1 to TRBJ1-1; tentative D call: TRBD1 (6 bases). Germline V gene lookup returns CDR1 SGHRS and CDR2 YFSETQ. Trimming took off 4 bases at V and 1 base at J, with 11 bases between the two ends. The CDR3 covers 14 residues. The CDR3 region is CASSSLRGNTEAFF. Here the CDR3 DNA reads TGCGCCAGCAGCAGCCTCAGGGGGAACACTGAAGCTTTCTTT.

This clone was counted a single time. The rearrangement links TRBV4-2 to TRBJ1-1; D not resolved. Germline V lookup: CDR1 LGHNA, CDR2 YNFKEQ. V lost 1 base, J lost 10 bases, and 16 bases lay in between. CDR3 size: 14 residues. The CDR3 here is CASSQVWEAGGAFF. The CDR3 bases are TGTGCCAGCAGCCAAGTCTGGGAGGCAGGTGGAGCTTTCTTT.

The chain is built from TRBV5-6 and TRBJ2-7; a weak D match, TRBD1 (5 bases). CDR1 and CDR2 (germline): SGHDT, YYEEEE. V was pared by 0 bases and J by 3 bases, with 10 bases between. The CDR3 totals 14 residues. In DNA, the CDR3 is TGTGCCAGCAGCTTGGTGGGCGACAGCTACGAGCAGTACTTC. Encoded protein: CASSLVGDSYEQYF.

V usage is TRBV7-2 and J usage is TRBJ2-7; 9 nucleotides line up with TRBD2. CDR1 is SGHTA, CDR2 FQGNSA, per germline. This CDR3 contains 15 residues. The ends lost 3 bases at V and 3 bases at J; junction bases unmatched: 6. CDR3: CASSLSGGYRYEQYF. CDR3 in DNA: TGTGCCAGCAGCTTGAGCGGGGGGTATCGCTACGAGCAGTACTTC.

This clone was seen more than once but under ten times. The V call is TRBV6-1, the J call TRBJ2-3; 9 bases agree with TRBD1. The junction had 2 bases not matched to a gene; V was cut back by 3 bases and J by 1 base. This CDR3 has 15 amino acids. Germline V gene data show CDR1 as MNHNS and CDR2 as SASEGT. For the CDR3, the DNA is TGTGCCAGCAGTGAGACAGGGGGGGGCACAGATACGCAGTATTTT. It codes for CASSETGGGTDTQYF.

This chain joins TRBV6-4 and TRBJ2-1; 10 bases align to TRBD2. Germline CDR1 is MRHNA and CDR2 is SNTAGT. Trimming at V came to 4 bases and at J to 9 bases, leaving 12 bases not matched to a gene. The CDR3 loop spans 16 amino acids. The CDR3, as DNA: TGTGCCAGCAGTGTCTTCCTAGCGGGAGTTGGAGGTGAGCAGTTCTTC. This codes for CASSVFLAGVGGEQFF.

This sequence joins TRBV5-1 and TRBJ2-3; D might be TRBD1 (6 bases). Trimming shortened V by 2 bases and J by 3 bases, and 13 bases separated the two germline ends. This CDR3 contains 15 residues. CDR1 and CDR2 (germline): SGHRS, YFSETQ. The DNA for the CDR3 is TGCGCCAGCAGCTTCCGGGACATCGCGACAGATACGCAGTATTTT. It codes for CASSFRDIATDTQYF.

The chain links TRBV20-1 to TRBJ1-2; no clear D. The CDR3 loop spans 11 amino acids. The germline V gene encodes CDR1 DFQATT and CDR2 SNEGSKA (reference sequence). V shed 3 bases and J shed 5 bases, with 7 bases lying between them. The CDR3 here is CSASSGYGYTF. CDR3 sequence (DNA): TGCAGTGCTAGTTCGGGATATGGCTACACCTTC.

This chain links TRBV4-1 with TRBJ2-5; 7 positions match TRBD1. With 3 bases clipped from V and 1 base from J, the junction kept 8 bases outside the gene matches. CDR1 is MGHRA, CDR2 YSYEKL, per germline. The CDR3 has 16 amino acids. The CDR3 bases are TGCGCCAGCAGCCATTACACGGGACAGCTCCAAGAGACCCAGTACTTC. Residues: CASSHYTGQLQETQYF.

About this clone: Relative to the germline gene, one junction end is altered; a read error may explain this. The DNA for the CDR3 is TGTTCCAGCAGCTTAGGCGGCCCCCAGCATTTT. It codes for CSSSLGGPQHF. This rearrangement joins TRBV7-9 to TRBJ1-5; D remains ambiguous. Per germline, CDR1 SEHNR and CDR2 FQNEAQ (reference sequence). CDR3 length: 11 amino acids.

The gene calls are TRBV6-1 and TRBJ2-5; maybe TRBD2 (5 bases). The CDR3 runs 15 residues. The germline V gene encodes CDR1 MNHNS and CDR2 SASEGT. Trimming took off 8 bases at V and 5 bases at J, with 21 bases between the two ends. The CDR3 is CASALFGDLGETQYF. The CDR3 bases are TGTGCCAGCGCTCTATTCGGGGATTTGGGCGAGACCCAGTACTTC.